The next 21 T cell receptor beta chains were all read from a single sample in a study of blood T cell repertoires in COVID-19. The method was immunoSEQ multiplex PCR; TCRdb's version includes in-frame clones alone and lacks a portion of them. The table has 55,000 to 60,000 clones, roughly 80% seen once. The sequencing sample was made of peripheral blood. The receptors were gathered from a man between 65 and 85 years old with active COVID-19.

This rearrangement joins TRBV4-2 to TRBJ2-7; 8 nucleotides line up with TRBD2. The J segment lost 3 bases and the V segment lost 11 bases, leaving 6 bases of the junction unmatched. Per the germline V gene, CDR1 is LGHNA and CDR2 is YNFKEQ. This CDR3 contains 12 residues. CDR3 residues: CARLAGRYEQYF. CDR3 in DNA: TGTGCCCGTCTAGCGGGCCGCTACGAGCAGTACTTC.

This clone was counted only a few times. J is TRBJ2-2 and V is TRBV10-3, with D perhaps TRBD2 (6 bases). V dropped 0 bases and J dropped 5 bases, with 10 bases sitting between them. There are 15 residues in the CDR3. Looked up from germline, CDR1 is ENHRY and CDR2 is SYGVKD. In DNA form, the CDR3 reads TGTGCCATCAGTGAGTCGAATGGGGGGACCGGGGAGCTGTTTTTT. Translation: CAISESNGGTGELFF.

The V gene is TRBV7-9, the J gene TRBJ2-7; TRBD1 agrees at 9 bases. Per the germline V gene, CDR1 is SEHNR and CDR2 is FQNEAQ (reference sequence). The J segment lost 2 bases and the V segment lost 5 bases, leaving 4 bases of the junction unmatched. The CDR3 has 14 amino acids. In DNA form, the CDR3 reads TGTGCCAGCAGCCTACAGGGGGCCCCCTACGAGCAGTACTTC. Amino acids: CASSLQGAPYEQYF.

The chain is built from TRBV2 and TRBJ2-1; D gene ambiguous. Germline assignment: CDR1 SNHLY and CDR2 FYNNEI. The CDR3 covers 10 residues. With 8 bases removed from V and 11 bases from J, the gap between germline ends came to 10 bases. The CDR3 DNA sequence: TGTGCCAGCGAGGAGAAGCAGCAGTTCTTC. Amino acid sequence: CASEEKQQFF.

The chain carries TRBV7-6 and TRBJ2-3; possibly TRBD2 for D (6 bases). V lost 0 bases, J lost 6 bases, and 7 bases lay in between. The CDR3 extends over 13 amino acids. Per the germline V gene, CDR1 is SGHVS and CDR2 is FNYEAQ. CDR3 in DNA: TGTGCCAGCAGCTTAGCGCGGGGTGATACGCAGTATTTT. This gives the protein CASSLARGDTQYF.

The genes are TRBV19 and TRBJ1-1; TRBD1 might be the D (5 bases). The germline V gene has CDR1 LNHDA and CDR2 SQIVND (reference sequence). Trimming left V 3 bases short and J 5 bases short, with 10 bases between. The CDR3 loop spans 13 amino acids. CDR3 in amino acids: CASSIRGETEAFF. CDR3 sequence (DNA): TGTGCCAGTAGTATCCGGGGGGAGACTGAAGCTTTCTTT.

The V gene is TRBV30, the J gene TRBJ2-2; a possible D gene is TRBD1 (5 bases). V dropped 2 bases and J dropped 3 bases, with 10 bases sitting between them. This CDR3 is 14 amino acids long. CDR1 and CDR2 from the germline V gene are GTSNPN and SVGIG (reference sequence). The CDR3, as DNA: TGTGCCTGGAGTTTGACAGCTCACACCGGGGAGCTGTTTTTT. The encoded protein is CAWSLTAHTGELFF.

The chain uses TRBV27 and TRBJ2-7; D possibly corresponds to TRBD2 (5 bases). The CDR3 is 15 amino acids. Trimming stripped 5 bases from V and 2 bases from J, with 16 bases between. The germline V gene encodes CDR1 MNHEY and CDR2 SMNVEV (reference sequence). CDR3 residues: CASSKAGNEPYEQYF. CDR3 coding DNA: TGTGCCAGCAGTAAGGCCGGGAATGAACCCTACGAGCAGTACTTC.

The chain employs TRBV29-1 and TRBJ2-5, with TRBD1 matching over 10 bases. CDR1 and CDR2 (germline): SQVTM, ANQGSEA. Losses at the gene ends were 7 bases for V and 5 bases for J; bases not matched to a gene: 10. CDR3 length: 14 residues. The DNA of the CDR3 is TGCAGCGCCCGGGACAGGGGACCTCAGGAGACCCAGTACTTC. The encoded protein is CSARDRGPQETQYF.

V usage is TRBV30 and J usage is TRBJ1-1, with D perhaps TRBD1 (5 bases). The germline CDR1 and CDR2 sequences are GTSNPN and SVGIG (reference sequence). Deletions cut 0 bases from V and 5 bases from J, with 13 bases between. The CDR3 runs to 14 residues. The CDR3 bases are TGTGCCTGGAGTGTCGAAGGGGATGGTACTGAAGCTTTCTTT. It translates to CAWSVEGDGTEAFF.

This clone was counted between two and nine times. This chain connects TRBV7-2 to TRBJ2-5; D remains unclear. The germline gives CDR1 SGHTA, CDR2 FQGNSA. CDR3 length: 11 amino acids. The V end was cut by 1 base, the J end by 9 bases, with 6 bases between. CDR3 loop: CASSLGVAQYF. The CDR3 bases are TGTGCCAGCAGCTTAGGCGTGGCCCAGTACTTC.

The count of this clone is one. The V and J genes are TRBV11-3 and TRBJ2-1; 12 bases match TRBD1. CDR3 length equals 16 residues. V gave up 5 bases and J gave up 6 bases; unmatched junction bases: 8. Germline CDR1 SGHNT, CDR2 YENEEA. The CDR3 loop is CASSLTPGQGANEQFF. CDR3 DNA: TGTGCCAGCAGCCTAACCCCGGGACAGGGGGCCAATGAGCAGTTCTTC.

This clone was detected a few times. The chain carries TRBV5-4 and TRBJ2-7; D not resolved. V was clipped by 3 bases and J by 0 bases, with 7 bases between them. The germline gives CDR1 SGHNT, CDR2 YYREEE (reference sequence). The CDR3 is made up of 13 amino acids. CDR3 residues: CASSSESSYEQYF. The CDR3 nucleotides are TGTGCCAGCAGCTCCGAGAGCTCCTACGAGCAGTACTTC. Complete variable domain (other parts from reference TRBV5-4 and TRBJ2-7): ETGVTQSPTHLIKTRGQQVTLRCSSQSGHNTVSWYQQALGQGPQFIFQYYREEENGRGNFPPRFSGLQFPNYSSELNVNALELDDSALYLCASSSESSYEQYFGPGTRLTVT.

V and J are TRBV5-1 and TRBJ2-5; TRBD1 matches 7 bases. Germline assignment: CDR1 SGHRS and CDR2 YFSETQ. With 4 bases clipped from V and 1 base from J, the junction kept 4 bases outside the gene matches. The CDR3 covers 14 residues. The CDR3 spells CASSTGQVQETQYF. In DNA form, the CDR3 reads TGCGCCAGCAGCACCGGACAGGTCCAAGAGACCCAGTACTTC.

V is TRBV7-9 and J is TRBJ2-7; maybe TRBD2 (5 bases). The V end was cut by 0 bases, the J end by 4 bases, with 13 bases between. The CDR3 spans 15 residues. The germline CDR1 and CDR2 sequences are SEHNR and FQNEAQ (reference sequence). The CDR3, as DNA: TGTGCCAGCAGCTTAGCTTCTTCGGGGTTTTACGAGCAGTACTTC. Translating gives CASSLASSGFYEQYF.

The chain links TRBV18 to TRBJ2-7; D may be TRBD1 (5 bases). Germline V lookup: CDR1 KGHSH, CDR2 LQKENI. The CDR3 runs to 12 residues. V dropped 3 bases and J dropped 4 bases, with 7 bases sitting between them. This CDR3 reads CASSPGHYEQYF. The CDR3 region has the DNA TGTGCCAGCTCACCTGGACATTACGAGCAGTACTTC.

V usage is TRBV24-1 and J usage is TRBJ1-5, with D tentatively TRBD1 (6 bases). Looked up from germline, CDR1 is KGHDR and CDR2 is SFDVKD. Trimming stripped 5 bases from V and 3 bases from J, with 10 bases between. The CDR3 is 14 residues long. CDR3 in DNA: TGTGCCACCAGTGGCCCAGGGGACAATCAGCCCCAGCATTTT. Translation gives CATSGPGDNQPQHF.

For the CDR3, the DNA is TGTGCCAGCAGCAGGTCCGCTGCGGAGTTAGATACGCAGTATTTT. Its protein is CASSRSAAELDTQYF. V is TRBV5-4 and J is TRBJ2-3; no clear D gene. Germline-derived CDR1 and CDR2 are SGHNT and YYREEE (reference sequence). The germline V and J ends were trimmed by 4 bases and 5 bases, with 17 bases remaining between them. The CDR3 covers 15 residues.

With regard to this clone: Other DNA variants within this sample encode the same CDR3. This chain connects TRBV7-2 to TRBJ2-5; no clear D gene. Per the germline V gene, CDR1 is SGHTA and CDR2 is FQGNSA. The CDR3 is 13 residues long. The V end was cut by 1 base, the J end by 2 bases, with 5 bases between. The CDR3 sequence: CASSLVQQETQYF. CDR3 coding DNA: TGTGCCAGCAGCTTAGTACAGCAAGAGACCCAGTACTTC.

The chain has TRBV5-1 and TRBJ2-3; 10 bases match TRBD2. This CDR3 comprises 16 residues. Germline CDR1 is SGHRS and CDR2 is YFSETQ. Trimming removed 3 bases from V and 5 bases from J; junction bases left unmatched: 9. The DNA for the CDR3 is TGCGCCAGCAGCTCTCTCCCAGCGGGAGGGCAAGATACGCAGTATTTT. As protein: CASSSLPAGGQDTQYF.

The rearrangement uses TRBV5-1 and TRBJ1-2, with a weak D call TRBD1 (6 bases). Germline values: CDR1 SGHRS, CDR2 YFSETQ. This CDR3 is 14 amino acids long. Between the trimmed V and J ends, which lost 3 bases and 4 bases, there was a span of 13 bases. The CDR3 protein is CASSSQGGGYGYTF. In nucleotides, the CDR3 is TGCGCCAGCAGCTCACAGGGTGGGGGCTATGGCTACACCTTC.